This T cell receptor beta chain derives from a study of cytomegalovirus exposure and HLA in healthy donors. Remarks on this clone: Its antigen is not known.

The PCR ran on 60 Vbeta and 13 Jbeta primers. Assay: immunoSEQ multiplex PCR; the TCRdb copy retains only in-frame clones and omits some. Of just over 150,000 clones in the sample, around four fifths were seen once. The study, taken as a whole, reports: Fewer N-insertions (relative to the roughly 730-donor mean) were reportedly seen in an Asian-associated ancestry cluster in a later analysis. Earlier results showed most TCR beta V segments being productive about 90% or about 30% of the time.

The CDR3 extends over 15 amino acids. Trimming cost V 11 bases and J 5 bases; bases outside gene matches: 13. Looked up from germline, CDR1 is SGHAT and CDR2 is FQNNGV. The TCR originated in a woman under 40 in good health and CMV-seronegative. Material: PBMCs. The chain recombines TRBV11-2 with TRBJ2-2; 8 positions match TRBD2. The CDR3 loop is CAGWGSGGFTGELFF. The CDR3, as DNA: TGTGCCGGCTGGGGGAGCGGGGGCTTTACCGGGGAGCTGTTTTTT.